Here is one T cell receptor beta chain with its context. The data were obtained in a study of cytomegalovirus exposure and HLA in healthy donors. CDR3 length: 14 residues. The junction had 3 bases not matched to a gene; V was cut back by 5 bases and J by 4 bases. From germline, CDR1 is SGHTA and CDR2 FQGNSA. PCR employed 60 Vbeta and 13 Jbeta primers. Only in-frame clones appear in the TCRdb table, and some are missing; sequencing was by immunoSEQ multiplex PCR. The sample holds 210,000 or so clones; about 87% are singletons and the top ten take 1.3%. The sequenced material came from PBMCs. The receptor was derived from a man younger than 40 in good health and CMV-seronegative. The V gene is TRBV7-2, the J gene TRBJ2-7; 12 positions match TRBD2. DNA of the CDR3: TGTGCCAGCAGCGGGACTAGCGGGCCTTACGAGCAGTACTTC. Protein product: CASSGTSGPYEQYF.